The 5 T cell receptor beta chains in this list originate from one sample, sequenced in a study of graft-versus-host responses after intestinal transplantation. Clones were read by immunoSEQ multiplex PCR, and TCRdb kept only the in-frame ones, dropping some. The sample contains some 7,000 clones, 26% of which appear only once. This specimen was alloreactive CD4+ T cells from a mixed lymphocyte reaction culture, taken before intestinal transplant. Stated subset: CFSE-low proliferating T cells sorted from roughly 6-day pre-transplant mixed lymphocyte reaction (GvH or HvG direction). These receptors all come from a human patient who received an intestinal transplant.

The chain couples TRBV10-3 to TRBJ2-5; 8 bases are a match to TRBD1. V was clipped by 6 bases and J by 5 bases; unmatched bases: 11. This CDR3 has 15 amino acids. Germline CDR1 is ENHRY and CDR2 is SYGVKD. The CDR3 DNA is TGTGCCATCAGACCCTTAGGACAGGGTTCGGAGACCCAGTACTTC. This encodes CAIRPLGQGSETQYF.

The chain carries TRBV6-5 and TRBJ1-2, with TRBD1 as a possible D gene (5 bases). There are 14 residues in the CDR3. V was pared by 4 bases and J by 4 bases, with 13 bases between. Per germline, CDR1 MNHEY and CDR2 SVGAGI. CDR3 sequence reads: CASSLGRGLYGYTF. The CDR3 DNA reads as TGTGCCAGCAGTTTGGGACGGGGCCTCTATGGCTACACCTTC.

The chain recombines TRBV9 with TRBJ2-7; 8 nucleotides match TRBD1. The ends lost 3 bases at V and 2 bases at J; junction bases unmatched: 10. CDR3 length: 16 residues. From germline, CDR1 is SGDLS and CDR2 YYNGEE. Written as DNA, the CDR3 is TGTGCCAGCAGCGCACGAGGACAGGGCGGCCCCTACGAGCAGTACTTC. Encoded protein: CASSARGQGGPYEQYF.

This clone is judged medium-sized (0.01 to 0.1%). The chain joins TRBV2 to TRBJ2-7; TRBD2 aligns across 11 bases. CDR3 length: 14 residues. CDR1 is SNHLY, CDR2 FYNNEI, per germline. The trim removed 5 bases at V and 3 bases at J, leaving 3 bases unmatched. The CDR3: CASSNGLAGYEQYF. The CDR3 DNA reads as TGTGCCAGCAGTAACGGACTAGCGGGCTACGAGCAGTACTTC.

V and J are TRBV5-8 and TRBJ1-3, with a weak D call TRBD1 (5 bases). Per germline, CDR1 SGHTS and CDR2 YDEGEE. Trimming left V 2 bases short and J 4 bases short, with 10 bases between. This CDR3 has 14 residues. DNA for the CDR3: TGTGCCAGCAGCTTTAAAGGGGACGGAAACACCATATATTTT. It specifies CASSFKGDGNTIYF.